Presented here are 24 T cell receptor beta chains from one specimen sequenced in a study of vaccination and CD4 T cells after COVID-19. Sequencing of the DNA from cultured CD4+ T cells was carried out with the Oncomine TCR Beta short-read assay. TCRdb recomputed calls from the PCR reads with MiXCR, one row per CDR3 protein. The sample consists of some 20,000 distinct CDR3 sequences, 35% to 50% of them appearing once. As to treatment: roughly 10-day PBMC culture with coronavirus spike peptide pools or control peptides (ViraFEST assay). No antigens are known for them. This sample comprised CD4+ T cells from blood, cultured in vitro, obtained after SARS-CoV-2 vaccination. These receptors were collected from a human donor who had recovered from COVID-19.

This clonotype was seen more than once but under ten times. V usage is TRBV15 and J usage is TRBJ2-2, with a possible D match to TRBD1 (5 bases). Per the germline V gene, CDR1 is LNHNV and CDR2 is YYDKDF (reference sequence). V lost 2 bases and J lost 4, with 11 bases in between. CDR3 length: 15 residues. The DNA of the CDR3 is TGTGCCACCAGCAGACTCAGGGAAGGCACCGGGGAGCTGTTTTTT. Protein product: CATSRLREGTGELFF.

This chain connects TRBV7-9 to TRBJ1-2; 8 bases map to TRBD1. The length of the CDR3 is 15 residues. V was pared by 3 bases and J by 5 bases, with 8 bases of the junction left unmatched. Germline assignment: CDR1 SEHNR and CDR2 FQNEAQ (reference sequence). This CDR3 is CASSLLGQGGYGYTF. The CDR3 bases are TGTGCCAGCAGCTTGTTAGGACAGGGAGGGTATGGCTACACCTTC.

The chain links TRBV20-1 to TRBJ1-1, with D possibly being TRBD1 (5 bases). V dropped 2 bases and J dropped 3 bases, with 13 bases sitting between them. The CDR3 totals 14 residues. The germline V gene encodes CDR1 DFQATT and CDR2 SNEGSKA (reference sequence). For the CDR3, the DNA is TGCAGTGCTAGACGTCGGGGCGGCTACACTGAAGCTTTCTTT. Translation: CSARRRGGYTEAFF.

The chain combines TRBV7-9 with TRBJ2-7; 7 bases are a match to TRBD1. Germline values: CDR1 SEHNR, CDR2 FQNEAQ (reference sequence). The J segment lost 4 bases and the V segment lost 5 bases, leaving 8 bases of the junction unmatched. The CDR3 totals 14 residues. CDR3 DNA sequence: TGTGCCAGCAGCCACGACAGGGCTCAATACGAGCAGTACTTC. Its protein is CASSHDRAQYEQYF. The full variable domain, in which reference TRBV7-9 and TRBJ2-7 provide the parts outside the CDR3, is DTGVSQNPRHKITKRGQNVTFRCDPISEHNRLYWYRQTLGQGPEFLTYFQNEAQLEKSRLLSDRFSAERPKGSFSTLEIQRTEQGDSAMYLCASSHDRAQYEQYFGPGTRLTVT.

This clonotype appeared a few times. This rearrangement joins TRBV7-2 to TRBJ2-7; TRBD1 might be the D (5 bases). Trimming shortened V by 1 base and J by 4 bases, and 26 bases separated the two germline ends. The CDR3 is 19 amino acids. CDR1 is SGHTA and CDR2 is FQGNSA in the germline V gene. The CDR3 DNA reads as TGTGCCAGCAGCTTAGAGGTCGGCCCACCTGGTCGCAAGGGGTACGAGCAGTACTTC. Translated: CASSLEVGPPGRKGYEQYF.

The rearrangement joins TRBV29-1 to TRBJ2-6; maybe TRBD1 (5 bases). V dropped 6 bases and J dropped 0 bases, with 12 bases sitting between them. Germline CDR1 reads SQVTM; CDR2 reads ANQGSEA. The CDR3 has 15 amino acids. The chain's CDR3 is CSVAGHNSGANVLTF. CDR3 nucleotide sequence: TGCAGCGTGGCCGGACATAACTCTGGGGCCAACGTCCTGACTTTC.

The V gene is TRBV15, the J gene TRBJ2-7; no firm D call. Germline V lookup: CDR1 LNHNV, CDR2 YYDKDF (reference sequence). CDR3 length: 13 amino acids. V was clipped by 0 bases and J by 1 base, with 4 bases between them. For the CDR3, the DNA is TGTGCCACCAGCAGAGATCCTTCCTACGAGCAGTACTTC. Protein: CATSRDPSYEQYF.

The table lists this clonotype with a few counts. This CDR3 is CSASPPGLNTEAFF. The CDR3, as DNA: TGCAGTGCTAGTCCCCCAGGGTTAAACACTGAAGCTTTCTTT. This sequence joins TRBV20-1 and TRBJ1-1; a possible D gene is TRBD1 (5 bases). The germline V gene has CDR1 DFQATT and CDR2 SNEGSKA (reference sequence). V lost 3 bases and J 2 bases, leaving 13 bases between the germline ends. The CDR3 is made up of 14 amino acids.

The rearrangement links TRBV6-2 or TRBV6-3 to TRBJ1-2; 12 positions agree with TRBD1. CDR3 length: 16 amino acids. Unmatched junction bases numbered 9, after V lost 2 bases and J lost 8 bases. CDR1 MNHEY and CDR2 SVGEGT come from the germline V gene. In DNA form, the CDR3 reads TGTGCCAGCAGTTACGGGACAGGGGGCCGCCTTGCAGGCTACACCTTC. Protein sequence: CASSYGTGGRLAGYTF.

V is TRBV7-2 and J is TRBJ2-5; D gene uncertain. Germline CDR1 reads SGHTA; CDR2 reads FQGNSA. The CDR3 has 15 residues. Trimming stripped 5 bases from V and 5 bases from J, with 18 bases between. The CDR3 sequence: CASSRHVGQLETQYF. The CDR3 bases are TGTGCCAGCAGCCGGCACGTCGGCCAGTTGGAGACCCAGTACTTC.

This clonotype was seen only a few times. The V call is TRBV6-1, the J call TRBJ2-2; D gene unclear. This CDR3 has 14 residues. V lost 6 bases, J lost 3 bases, and 11 bases lay in between. Looked up from germline, CDR1 is MNHNS and CDR2 is SASEGT. The CDR3 sequence: CASSGIRDTGELFF. The CDR3 DNA follows: TGTGCCAGCAGCGGCATTCGGGACACCGGGGAGCTGTTTTTT.

This sequence joins TRBV20-1 and TRBJ2-5, with TRBD2 matching over 7 bases. Germline V gene data show CDR1 as DFQATT and CDR2 as SNEGSKA (reference sequence). CDR3 length: 13 residues. Germline trimming cut 3 bases from V and 5 bases from J; bases unmatched to any gene: 6. CDR3: CSAREAGTETQYF. The CDR3 DNA reads TGCAGTGCTAGGGAAGCGGGGACGGAGACCCAGTACTTC.

This clonotype was seen only a few times. The genes are TRBV7-2 and TRBJ1-1, with 9 nucleotides matching TRBD1. J lost 10 bases, V lost 5 bases, and 8 bases had no gene match. The CDR3 has 13 amino acids. Germline values: CDR1 SGHTA, CDR2 FQGNSA. The CDR3, as DNA: TGTGCCAGCAGCCACGACAGGGGGAGAAGAGCTTTCTTT. Translating it yields CASSHDRGRRAFF.

This clonotype was detected a few times. The chain links TRBV6-5 to TRBJ1-2; 7 bases align to TRBD1. The CDR3 sequence is 16 residues long. Germline CDR1 is MNHEY and CDR2 is SVGAGI. The V and J ends lost 2 bases and 5 bases, in that order; junction bases with no gene match: 11. CDR3 residues: CASSYLGQAKGYGYTF. The CDR3 bases are TGTGCCAGCAGTTACCTCGGACAGGCAAAGGGTTATGGCTACACCTTC.

Details on this clonotype: Lacking the conserved final phenylalanine or tryptophan, this CDR3 likely reflects a read error. The V and J genes are TRBV5-1 and TRBJ2-7; perhaps TRBD2 as D (5 bases). In germline, CDR1 is SGHRS, CDR2 YFSETQ. The length of the CDR3 is 13 residues. Trimming stripped 4 bases from V and 4 bases from J, with 12 bases between. Here the CDR3 reads CASSEVSGYEQYS. DNA of the CDR3: TGCGCCAGCAGCGAGGTGTCGGGGTACGAGCAGTACTCC.

In its sample, this clonotype was seen a few times. This chain connects TRBV7-6 to TRBJ2-5; D is tentatively TRBD1 or TRBD2 (7 bases each). Germline loops: CDR1 SGHVS, CDR2 FNYEAQ. V was trimmed by 3 bases and J by 4 bases, leaving 18 bases between them. CDR3 length equals 16 residues. CDR3 loop: CASSFAARGGRETQYF. The CDR3 DNA reads as TGTGCCAGCAGCTTTGCCGCCAGGGGGGGCCGAGAGACCCAGTACTTC.

The rearrangement uses TRBV5-4 and TRBJ2-5; a weak D match, TRBD2 (5 bases). The ends were cut back, 10 bases at V and 5 bases at J, with 18 bases in the middle. The V gene's germline CDR1 is SGHNT and CDR2 YYREEE (reference sequence). The CDR3 contains 13 residues. CDR3 residues: CALSRASGETQYF. The CDR3 nucleotides read TGTGCCCTGAGTCGTGCCTCGGGGGAGACCCAGTACTTC.

In this sample, this clonotype turned up a few times. The rearrangement joins TRBV7-9 to TRBJ1-1, with TRBD1 as a possible D gene (6 bases). This CDR3 has 15 residues. CDR1 is SEHNR, CDR2 FQNEAQ, per germline (reference sequence). V lost 5 bases and J 5 bases, leaving 18 bases between the germline ends. The CDR3 loop is CASSGVQGPRTEAFF. In DNA form, the CDR3 reads TGTGCCAGCAGCGGGGTACAGGGTCCCCGTACTGAAGCTTTCTTT.

The chain has TRBV6-1 and TRBJ1-5, with 8 bases fitting TRBD1. Germline loops: CDR1 MNHNS, CDR2 SASEGT. V gave up 7 bases and J gave up 0 bases; unmatched junction bases: 14. This CDR3 region has 18 residues. Here the CDR3 DNA reads TGTGCCAGCAAGCGATACAGGGGGGACGCTTATAGCAATCAGCCCCAGCATTTT. Its protein is CASKRYRGDAYSNQPQHF.

In this sample, this clonotype turned up a few times. The chain recombines TRBV27 with TRBJ2-1, with a tentative D call TRBD1 (5 bases). Trimming removed 4 bases at V and 8 bases at J, with 12 bases between. CDR1 and CDR2 from the germline V gene are MNHEY and SMNVEV (reference sequence). This CDR3 has 13 residues. DNA for the CDR3: TGTGCCAGCAGTTCCTACAGGATCGATGAGCAGTTCTTC. It translates to CASSSYRIDEQFF.

V usage is TRBV7-2 and J usage is TRBJ1-5, with D tentatively TRBD1 (6 bases). The V end was cut by 2 bases, the J end by 6 bases, with 14 bases between. Germline V gene lookup returns CDR1 SGHTA and CDR2 FQGNSA. The length of the CDR3 is 15 residues. CDR3 sequence reads: CASSLTGAWSQPQHF. In DNA form, the CDR3 reads TGTGCCAGCAGCTTAACGGGGGCTTGGAGTCAGCCCCAGCATTTT. Together with reference TRBV7-2 and TRBJ1-5, the CDR3 gives the full variable domain: GAGVSQSPSNKVTEKGKDVELRCDPISGHTALYWYRQSLGQGLEFLIYFQGNSAPDKSGLPSDRFSAERTGGSVSTLTIQRTQQEDSAVYLCASSLTGAWSQPQHFGDGTRLSIL.

The V and J genes are TRBV7-8 and TRBJ1-5; D unresolved. The CDR3 runs 13 residues. CDR1 is SGHVS and CDR2 is FQNEAQ in the germline V gene. Trimming left V 1 base short and J 6 bases short, with 7 bases between. The DNA of the CDR3 is TGTGCCAGCAGCTTAGTCGGCGGTCAGCCCCAGCATTTT. Translating gives CASSLVGGQPQHF.

There are a few counts of this clonotype. The V gene is TRBV19, the J gene TRBJ2-3, with 8 bases aligning to TRBD2. V lost 5 bases and J lost 1; bases outside the gene matches: 8. Germline CDR1 is LNHDA and CDR2 is SQIVND (reference sequence). This CDR3 is 16 amino acids long. The CDR3, as DNA: TGTGCCAGTAGTGCCCGGGAGGGTGCGGGCACAGATACGCAGTATTTT. As protein: CASSAREGAGTDTQYF.

The table lists this clonotype with a few counts. The CDR3 is CSAPGFFQNEQFF. CDR3 in DNA: TGCAGTGCCCCCGGTTTCTTTCAGAATGAGCAGTTCTTC. The J gene is TRBJ2-1, the V gene TRBV20-1; D remains unclear. Germline V gene data show CDR1 as DFQATT and CDR2 as SNEGSKA (reference sequence). Trimming left V 6 bases short and J 7 bases short, with 16 bases between. The CDR3 runs to 13 residues.